This T cell receptor beta chain is from a study of neoadjuvant anti-PD-1 for oral cavity cancer (dated by TCRdb to the early 2020s). For context, the study as a whole: Before curative-intent surgical resection, most patients were given three to four biweekly doses of nivolumab at 3 mg/kg. For patients who did not progress, a fourth nivolumab dose was given around day 43, followed by definitive surgical resection on days 50-56. Patients with complete response, partial response or stable disease by RECIST 1.1 were defined as responders, whereas patients with progression were defined as non-responders. An approximately 34% response rate was observed in the parent correlative cohort, in which more than 9 patients were included.

The time point label, as the study defines it: before neoadjuvant nivolumab. None of the patients had received prior systemic or radiation treatment, and all were newly diagnosed with stage II-IVA oral cavity squamous cell carcinoma. The cohort was made up of patients with locally advanced, HPV-negative oral cavity squamous cell carcinoma. The samples were drawn from a longitudinal correlative study tied to a single-arm phase II trial testing neoadjuvant nivolumab in oral cavity squamous cell carcinoma. Genomic DNA-based TCRbeta sequencing was performed on subject-matched pre- and post-treatment PBMCs and tumors from three responders and three non-responders. The Maxwell RSC DNA from Tissue kit was used to isolate genomic DNA from tumor tissue. This clone was found once. This receptor's antigen is unknown. Base qualities were left out, and no much larger clone turns up one base away. For survey sequencing, tumor libraries mostly used around 4.6 ug of input genomic DNA, with two replicates for each sample. TCRbeta libraries were prepared with the immunoSEQ hsTCRbeta kit according to the manufacturer's instructions. The completed libraries were mixed into a single pool at 3 nM, then sequenced with an Illumina NovaSeq 6000 S4 flow cell. As for the authors' bioinformatics: The immunoSEQ Analyzer was used for raw data preprocessing and quality control. The analysis was restricted to productive rearrangements, with each unique CDR3 amino acid sequence defining a clonotype. Repertoire clonality was estimated as the Gini-Simpson index, computed with the R package tcR. Gini indices were compared with Student's t test, and associations with tumor size change were assessed by Pearson correlation. TCRdb obtained this table from immuneACCESS and retained in-frame rearrangements with V and J assigned. These tables miss some clones; where compared with another copy, unresolved V genes account for less than half of the shortfall, and the remainder is unexplained. That table furnishes V, J and clone size, whereas the DNA furnished D and trimming. This sample holds over 10,000 clones; 55% to 70% were observed only once. Around 6.8% of the sample lies in the top ten.

Results and caveats for the whole study, not just this receptor: The TCR analyses had only a few patients in each response group, and the authors called for validation in larger cohorts. Higher pretreatment blood Treg/Th17 ratios correlated with both higher pretreatment blood TCRbeta clonality and lower post-treatment tumor TCRbeta clonality. Greater tumor shrinkage was correlated with larger post-treatment sizes of preexisting intratumoral clones, suggesting that expansion of preexisting clones contributed to response.

The CDR3 covers 15 residues, taking in both the cysteine and the phenylalanine. Solely the CDR3 DNA is kept, with 45 bases framed from the first base. The TCR sequence derives from a person between 35 and 79 years old with oral cavity squamous cell carcinoma. The donor label of this sample is uncertain. The V gene is TRBV21-1 and the J gene is TRBJ2-5; TRBD1 is the table's D call, not checked against the DNA. TRBV21-1 is flagged as a pseudogene. The starting material was tumor tissue, obtained before nivolumab (anti-PD-1) treatment. The DNA is TGTGCCAGCAACCGACCTCCTGGACAGAGGAAGACCCAGTACTTC. Translation gives CASNRPPGQRKTQYF.